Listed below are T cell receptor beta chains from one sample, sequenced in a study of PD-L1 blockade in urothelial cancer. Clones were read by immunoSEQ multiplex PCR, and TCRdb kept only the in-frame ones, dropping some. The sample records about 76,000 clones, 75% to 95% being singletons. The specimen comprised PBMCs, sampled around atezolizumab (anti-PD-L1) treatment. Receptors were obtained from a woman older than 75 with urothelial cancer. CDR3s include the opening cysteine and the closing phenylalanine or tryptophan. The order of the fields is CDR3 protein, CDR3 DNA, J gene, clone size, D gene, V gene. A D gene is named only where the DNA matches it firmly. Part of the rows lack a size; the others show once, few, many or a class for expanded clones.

CDR3: CASSEYTSQGGTQYF
DNA: TGTGCCAGCAGTGAATATACTAGCCAGGGTGGGACCCAGTACTTC
J: TRBJ2-5
size: .
D: .
V: TRBV25-1

CDR3: CASSERGIDTQYF
DNA: TGTGCCAGCAGTGAACGAGGGATAGATACGCAGTATTTT
J: TRBJ2-3
size: .
D: .
V: TRBV6-1

CDR3: CASSLDVLSSRFF
DNA: TGTGCCAGCAGCTTAGACGTTTTGTCTAGTCGGTTCTTC
J: TRBJ2-1
size: .
D: .
V: TRBV7-2

CDR3: CASSLRLAAAYNEQFF
DNA: TGTGCCAGCAGCTTGAGACTAGCGGCGGCCTACAATGAGCAGTTCTTC
J: TRBJ2-1
size: .
D: TRBD2
V: TRBV11-2

CDR3: CASSLPGGYEQYF
DNA: TGTGCCAGCAGTTTACCAGGGGGCTACGAGCAGTACTTC
J: TRBJ2-7
size: .
D: TRBD1
V: TRBV28

CDR3: CASSGTGGDYGYTF
DNA: TGTGCCAGCAGCGGGACAGGGGGTGACTATGGCTACACCTTC
J: TRBJ1-2
size: .
D: TRBD1
V: TRBV6-6

CDR3: CSVVGGLEAFF
DNA: TGCAGCGTTGTCGGAGGGCTCGAAGCTTTCTTT
J: TRBJ1-1
size: .
D: .
V: TRBV29-1

CDR3: CASSLLGGDYEQYF
DNA: TGTGCCAGCAGCTTGCTAGGGGGAGACTACGAGCAGTACTTC
J: TRBJ2-7
size: .
D: .
V: TRBV5-4

CDR3: CASSLALAGLTNNEQFF
DNA: TGTGCCAGCAGCTTAGCACTCGCGGGGCTAACTAACAATGAGCAGTTCTTC
J: TRBJ2-1
size: .
D: .
V: TRBV7-9

CDR3: CASSPGGTASYEQYF
DNA: TGTGCCAGCAGCCCGGGGGGGACAGCCTCCTACGAGCAGTACTTC
J: TRBJ2-7
size: .
D: .
V: TRBV11-3

CDR3: CASIIGQGGGYTF
DNA: TGTGCCAGCATCATCGGACAGGGCGGCGGCTACACCTTC
J: TRBJ1-2
size: .
D: TRBD1
V: TRBV28

CDR3: CASSWWRVRAYEQYF
DNA: TGTGCCAGCAGCTGGTGGAGGGTCCGCGCCTACGAGCAGTACTTC
J: TRBJ2-7
size: .
D: .
V: TRBV5-6

CDR3: CASSERGGTGHSYEQYF
DNA: TGTGCCAGCAGTGAACGGGGGGGGACAGGGCACTCCTACGAGCAGTACTTC
J: TRBJ2-7
size: .
D: .
V: TRBV6-1

CDR3: CASGETGVRLYGYTF
DNA: TGCGCCAGCGGGGAGACAGGGGTCCGGCTCTATGGCTACACCTTC
J: TRBJ1-2
size: once
D: TRBD1
V: TRBV5-1

CDR3: CASSTLTGPTEAFF
DNA: TGTGCCAGTTCAACCCTCACAGGGCCCACTGAAGCTTTCTTT
J: TRBJ1-1
size: .
D: .
V: TRBV19

CDR3: CASSFVPFYTF
DNA: TGTGCCAGCAGTTTCGTCCCCTTCTACACCTTC
J: TRBJ1-2
size: once
D: .
V: TRBV6-1

CDR3: CASSPTQTSGKEYEQYF
DNA: TGTGCCAGTAGTCCCACCCAGACTAGCGGGAAGGAGTACGAGCAGTACTTC
J: TRBJ2-7
size: .
D: TRBD2
V: TRBV19

CDR3: CASSPGTGQNTEAFF
DNA: TGTGCCAGCTCACCCGGGACAGGGCAGAACACTGAAGCTTTCTTT
J: TRBJ1-1
size: once
D: TRBD1
V: TRBV18

CDR3: CACTGTTSGTQYF
DNA: TGTGCCTGCACGGGGACAACTTCGGGGACCCAGTACTTC
J: TRBJ2-5
size: .
D: .
V: TRBV30

CDR3: CASSEAGSYNEQFF
DNA: TGTGCCAGCAGTGAGGCAGGGTCCTACAATGAGCAGTTCTTC
J: TRBJ2-1
size: .
D: .
V: TRBV6-1

CDR3: CASSRSGTDLYNEQFF
DNA: TGTGCCAGCAGTCGATCCGGGACAGATTTATACAATGAGCAGTTCTTC
J: TRBJ2-1
size: once
D: TRBD1
V: TRBV11-3

CDR3: CASSLLTGRPYEQYF
DNA: TGTGCCAGCAGTTTATTGACAGGGAGACCATACGAGCAGTACTTC
J: TRBJ2-7
size: .
D: TRBD1
V: TRBV28

CDR3: CAWTGGFVGYTF
DNA: TGTGCCTGGACAGGGGGCTTCGTTGGCTACACCTTC
J: TRBJ1-2
size: .
D: TRBD1
V: TRBV30

CDR3: CASSSADFYEQYF
DNA: TGTGCCAGCAGTTCTGCGGATTTCTACGAGCAGTACTTC
J: TRBJ2-7
size: once
D: .
V: TRBV28

CDR3: CASSTTRVGETQYF
DNA: TGTGCCAGCAGCACCACCCGGGTCGGGGAGACCCAGTACTTC
J: TRBJ2-5
size: .
D: .
V: TRBV7-9

CDR3: CAWSVLGQMAPLHF
DNA: TGTGCCTGGAGTGTACTGGGACAGATGGCACCCCTCCACTTT
J: TRBJ1-6
size: .
D: TRBD1
V: TRBV30

CDR3: CASSRWTGKETQYF
DNA: TGCGCCAGCAGTCGGTGGACAGGGAAAGAGACCCAGTACTTC
J: TRBJ2-5
size: once
D: TRBD1
V: TRBV23-1

CDR3: CATFGQGGYEQYF
DNA: TGTGCCACCTTCGGACAGGGGGGGTACGAGCAGTACTTC
J: TRBJ2-7
size: .
D: TRBD1
V: TRBV28

CDR3: CASSLSSHEQYF
DNA: TGTGCCAGCAGCTTATCCTCCCACGAGCAGTACTTC
J: TRBJ2-7
size: .
D: .
V: TRBV7-9

CDR3: CASSFSTVGTEAFF
DNA: TGTGCCAGCAGTTTTTCTACCGTTGGCACTGAAGCTTTCTTT
J: TRBJ1-1
size: .
D: .
V: TRBV27

CDR3: CASSTLTPSGHQPQHF
DNA: TGTGCCAGTAGTACACTAACACCCAGCGGGCATCAGCCCCAGCATTTT
J: TRBJ1-5
size: .
D: .
V: TRBV19

CDR3: CASSLAGSYEQYF
DNA: TGTGCCAGCAGCTTAGCGGGATCCTACGAGCAGTACTTC
J: TRBJ2-7
size: .
D: TRBD2
V: TRBV6-1

CDR3: CASSLKGLAGGSGNEQFF
DNA: TGTGCCAGCAGCTTAAAAGGACTAGCGGGAGGGAGTGGAAATGAGCAGTTCTTC
J: TRBJ2-1
size: .
D: TRBD2
V: TRBV7-6

CDR3: CASSRDRTTNTEAFF
DNA: TGTGCCAGCAGCCGGGACAGGACCACGAACACTGAAGCTTTCTTT
J: TRBJ1-1
size: once
D: TRBD1
V: TRBV11-2

CDR3: CASSLELAAWDEQFF
DNA: TGTGCCAGCAGCTTAGAACTAGCGGCCTGGGATGAGCAGTTCTTC
J: TRBJ2-1
size: .
D: TRBD2
V: TRBV11-3

CDR3: CASSEPGTSGRAGETQYF
DNA: TGTGCCAGCAGTGAACCCGGGACTAGCGGGAGGGCCGGGGAGACCCAGTACTTC
J: TRBJ2-5
size: .
D: TRBD2
V: TRBV28

CDR3: CASSPDRGAYEQYF
DNA: TGTGCCAGCAGTCCGGACAGGGGGGCCTACGAGCAGTACTTC
J: TRBJ2-7
size: few
D: TRBD1
V: TRBV6-5

CDR3: CASTGGVGVEQFF
DNA: TGTGCCAGCACTGGGGGGGTTGGGGTTGAGCAGTTCTTC
J: TRBJ2-1
size: .
D: TRBD2
V: TRBV28

CDR3: CAWSVGGRLETQYF
DNA: TGTGCCTGGAGTGTCGGCGGGAGGTTAGAGACCCAGTACTTC
J: TRBJ2-5
size: .
D: TRBD2
V: TRBV30

CDR3: CASSPAGGYEQYF
DNA: TGTGCCAGCAGCCCTGCGGGCGGTTACGAGCAGTACTTC
J: TRBJ2-7
size: .
D: .
V: TRBV7-3

CDR3: CASSSTGTYSTDTQYF
DNA: TGTGCCAGCAGTTCGACAGGGACCTATAGCACAGATACGCAGTATTTT
J: TRBJ2-3
size: .
D: TRBD1
V: TRBV27

CDR3: CATISYGGGTGELFF
DNA: TGTGCCACTATATCGTATGGCGGGGGGACCGGGGAGCTGTTTTTT
J: TRBJ2-2
size: .
D: TRBD2
V: TRBV19

CDR3: CASSLGGATLSEQYF
DNA: TGCGCCAGCAGCCTAGGGGGGGCCACACTGAGCGAGCAGTACTTC
J: TRBJ2-7
size: once
D: .
V: TRBV5-1

CDR3: CAISESREGTEAFF
DNA: TGTGCCATCAGTGAAAGCAGGGAGGGGACTGAAGCTTTCTTT
J: TRBJ1-1
size: .
D: .
V: TRBV10-3

CDR3: CASSLGVQENIQYF
DNA: TGTGCCAGCAGCTTAGGGGTTCAGGAAAACATTCAGTACTTC
J: TRBJ2-4
size: .
D: .
V: TRBV7-9

CDR3: CASSQGARGETQYF
DNA: TGCGCCAGCAGCCAAGGGGCTAGGGGGGAGACCCAGTACTTC
J: TRBJ2-5
size: .
D: .
V: TRBV4-1

CDR3: CASSTGQDSNQPQHF
DNA: TGTGCCAGCAGCACCGGACAGGATAGCAATCAGCCCCAGCATTTT
J: TRBJ1-5
size: .
D: TRBD1
V: TRBV28

CDR3: CASSLLGGGTDTQYF
DNA: TGTGCCAGCAGCCTTTTGGGAGGGGGCACAGATACGCAGTATTTT
J: TRBJ2-3
size: .
D: TRBD2
V: TRBV11-1

CDR3: CASSDRLYGYTF
DNA: TGTGCCAGCTCGGACAGGCTCTATGGCTACACCTTC
J: TRBJ1-2
size: .
D: TRBD1
V: TRBV19

CDR3: CASLTSGNSKTQYF
DNA: TGTGCCAGCTTGACTAGCGGGAATTCGAAGACCCAGTACTTC
J: TRBJ2-5
size: .
D: TRBD2
V: TRBV6-1

CDR3: CASKPRQGTDGYTF
DNA: TGTGCCAGCAAGCCCCGACAGGGGACTGATGGCTACACCTTC
J: TRBJ1-2
size: once
D: TRBD1
V: TRBV6-6

CDR3: CASTWGRGANTEAFF
DNA: TGTGCCAGCACCTGGGGCCGCGGGGCGAACACTGAAGCTTTCTTT
J: TRBJ1-1
size: .
D: .
V: TRBV28